This T cell receptor (beta chain) came from a study of persistence of HIV-infected CD4 T cells. Findings and limits, study-wide: Degenerate expanded CDR3beta sequences were enriched among CMV- and Gag-responding cells. Compared with CD3/CD28-stimulated cells, CMV- and Gag-responding cells showed lower TCRbeta richness.

The immunoSEQ assay was version 4, run in survey mode. TCRdb's copy holds only in-frame clones and misses some; the assay was immunoSEQ multiplex PCR. The data contain some 58,000 clones, about four fifths of them seen just once; the ten biggest clones take up approximately 1.7%. An overlapping HIV-1 Gag peptide pool stimulated these cells at about 0.94 ug/peptide/mL. CD40L-negative CD69-negative CD45RO-high memory CD4+ T cells were sorted as populations depleted of antigen-responding cells. Notes on this clone: What it binds is not known.

This CDR3 comprises 15 residues. Trimming removed 0 bases at V and 4 bases at J, with 12 bases between. CDR1 and CDR2 (germline): MGHRA, YSYEKL. This TCR derives from an adult man with HIV who was CMV-seropositive. Sequenced material: CD4+ T cells sorted from PBMCs after approximately 18-hour stimulation, taken from a patient who received antiretroviral therapy. The rearrangement joins TRBV4-1 to TRBJ1-2; tentatively, D is TRBD1 (6 bases). The CDR3 sequence is CASSQDFQGSYGYTF. CDR3 nucleotide sequence: TGCGCCAGCAGCCAAGATTTTCAGGGGAGCTATGGCTACACCTTC.